This is a list of T cell receptor beta chains from one sample in a study of radiation and T cells in renal cell carcinoma. Data came from immunoSEQ multiplex PCR; TCRdb stores just in-frame clones and leaves some out. The sample lists approximately 49,000 clones; 80% were seen once. Sample: blood, taken from a patient whose treatment included radiotherapy and nephrectomy. These receptors all stem from an older woman with renal cell carcinoma. CDR3s include the opening cysteine and the closing phenylalanine or tryptophan. A D gene is named only where the DNA matches it firmly. The size entry is marked missing in some rows and otherwise reads once, few, many or a size class.

D	size	V	J	CDR3	DNA
-	-	TRBV5-1	TRBJ2-7	CASSLATGYYEQYF	TGCGCCAGCAGCTTGGCCACAGGATACTACGAGCAGTACTTC
TRBD2	-	TRBV30	TRBJ2-2	CAWSDPGLAGGGTGELFF	TGTGCCTGGAGTGACCCGGGACTAGCGGGAGGAGGGACCGGGGAGCTGTTTTTT
-	-	TRBV5-1	TRBJ2-6	CASSLRQASGANVLTF	TGCGCCAGCAGCTTGAGGCAGGCCTCTGGGGCCAACGTCCTGACTTTC
-	-	TRBV7-2	TRBJ2-1	CASSKGTIQTEQFF	TGTGCCAGCAGCAAAGGAACAATACAAACTGAGCAGTTCTTC
-	-	TRBV7-9	TRBJ2-4	CASSLGGARSIQYF	TGTGCCAGCAGCTTAGGTGGCGCCCGCTCGATTCAGTACTTC
-	-	TRBV19	TRBJ2-7	CASSIEQGYWYEQYF	TGTGCCAGTAGTATTGAACAGGGATATTGGTACGAGCAGTACTTC
TRBD1	-	TRBV19	TRBJ1-5	CASSIYEGQFYQPQHF	TGTGCCAGTAGTATATATGAGGGACAGTTCTATCAGCCCCAGCATTTT
TRBD1	-	TRBV6-1	TRBJ2-7	CASRGTVSYEQYF	TGTGCCAGCAGGGGGACAGTTTCCTACGAGCAGTACTTC
-	-	TRBV6-5	TRBJ2-7	CASRNNQGREQYF	TGTGCCAGCAGAAATAATCAGGGTCGGGAGCAGTACTTC
TRBD2	-	TRBV5-1	TRBJ2-3	CASRTSPPDTQYF	TGCGCCAGCAGGACTAGCCCGCCAGATACGCAGTATTTT
TRBD1	-	TRBV25-1	TRBJ1-5	CASSPGTGGAGNQPQHF	TGTGCCAGCAGCCCCGGGACAGGGGGCGCGGGCAATCAGCCCCAGCATTTT
TRBD1	few	TRBV9	TRBJ1-1	CASSATGDLRNTEAFF	TGTGCCAGCAGCGCGACAGGGGATCTAAGGAACACTGAAGCTTTCTTT
TRBD2	-	TRBV2	TRBJ2-7	CASTERGYYEQYF	TGTGCCAGCACCGAGCGGGGGTACTACGAGCAGTACTTC
TRBD1	-	TRBV5-8	TRBJ1-5	CASSGGQDFNQPQHF	TGTGCCAGCAGCGGGGGACAGGACTTCAATCAGCCCCAGCATTTT
TRBD2	-	TRBV11-2	TRBJ2-3	CASSPGTTGTDTQYF	TGTGCCAGCAGCCCAGGGACTACCGGCACAGATACGCAGTATTTT
-	-	TRBV7-2	TRBJ2-5	CASSFRLGKETQYF	TGTGCCAGCAGCTTTCGTCTAGGCAAGGAGACCCAGTACTTC
-	-	TRBV4-2	TRBJ2-5	CASSPTEGTETQYF	TGTGCCAGCAGCCCCACGGAAGGGACGGAGACCCAGTACTTC
-	few	TRBV2	TRBJ1-2	CASSEGGANYGYTF	TGTGCCAGCAGTGAAGGGGGGGCTAACTATGGCTACACCTTC
-	-	TRBV2	TRBJ2-7	CASTSGVLLSYEQYF	TGTGCCAGCACCTCTGGGGTTCTGCTCTCCTACGAGCAGTACTTC
-	-	TRBV7-8	TRBJ1-1	CASSFAGAGTEAFF	TGTGCCAGCAGCTTCGCGGGGGCTGGAACTGAAGCTTTCTTT
-	-	TRBV11-3	TRBJ2-2	CASSLQGAAGELFF	TGTGCCAGCAGCTTACAAGGGGCAGCCGGGGAGCTGTTTTTT
TRBD1	once	TRBV15	TRBJ1-6	CATRQTGGISPLHF	TGTGCCACCAGACAGACAGGGGGCATCTCACCCCTCCACTTT
-	-	TRBV20-1	TRBJ2-7	CSARASYEQYF	TGCAGTGCTAGGGCGTCCTACGAGCAGTACTTC
-	-	TRBV2	TRBJ2-2	CASHPGTGTGELFF	TGTGCCAGCCACCCAGGGACGGGCACCGGGGAGCTGTTTTTT
-	-	TRBV5-1	TRBJ2-5	CASSLQGAQETQYF	TGCGCCAGCAGCTTGCAGGGCGCTCAAGAGACCCAGTACTTC
-	once	TRBV27	TRBJ2-7	CASSYSGTWSSYEQYF	TGTGCCAGCAGTTACTCCGGGACTTGGAGTTCCTACGAGCAGTACTTC
TRBD1	-	TRBV6-5	TRBJ2-2	CATHTGTGVTGELFF	TGTGCCACACACACCGGGACAGGGGTCACCGGGGAGCTGTTTTTT
-	once	TRBV27	TRBJ2-5	CASSFRYF	TGTGCCAGCAGTTTCCGGTACTTC
TRBD1	-	TRBV9	TRBJ2-5	CASSSRTGEYKQETQYF	TGTGCCAGCAGCTCGAGGACAGGGGAATATAAACAAGAGACCCAGTACTTC
-	-	TRBV29-1	TRBJ1-4	CSAEGRNEKLFF	TGCAGCGCTGAGGGGCGAAATGAAAAACTGTTTTTT
TRBD2	-	TRBV7-2	TRBJ2-1	CASSRGTSGINEQFF	TGTGCCAGCAGCAGGGGGACTAGCGGGATCAATGAGCAGTTCTTC
-	-	TRBV7-2	TRBJ2-1	CASSLDGDYNEQFF	TGTGCCAGCAGCTTAGACGGAGACTACAATGAGCAGTTCTTC
-	-	TRBV6-6	TRBJ1-5	CASSYGRGANQPQHF	TGTGCCAGCAGTTACGGCAGGGGCGCCAATCAGCCCCAGCATTTT
TRBD2	-	TRBV7-8	TRBJ2-1	CASSRRLAGASYNEQFF	TGTGCCAGCAGCCGTCGTCTAGCGGGGGCCTCCTACAATGAGCAGTTCTTC
TRBD2	few	TRBV29-1	TRBJ2-3	CSVESTSGGAGDTQYF	TGCAGCGTTGAATCGACTAGCGGGGGGGCCGGAGATACGCAGTATTTT
-	-	TRBV29-1	TRBJ2-4	CSARQANIQYF	TGCAGCGCCCGTCAGGCAAACATTCAGTACTTC
TRBD2	-	TRBV7-6	TRBJ2-2	CASSSSGTSGGYTGELFF	TGTGCCAGCAGCTCATCGGGGACTAGCGGGGGGTACACCGGGGAGCTGTTTTTT
-	-	TRBV6-6	TRBJ2-7	CASSFPTPMGSEQYF	TGTGCCAGCAGCTTCCCGACCCCGATGGGATCCGAGCAGTACTTC
-	-	TRBV6-1	TRBJ2-1	CASSRLFDYENEQFF	TGTGCCAGCAGTAGGCTGTTTGACTACGAGAATGAGCAGTTCTTC
TRBD1	-	TRBV6-5	TRBJ1-6	CASSPGQGRSPLHF	TGTGCCAGCAGTCCAGGACAGGGTCGGTCACCCCTCCACTTT
TRBD1	-	TRBV19	TRBJ1-1	CASSPSDRPTEAFF	TGTGCCAGTAGTCCTTCGGACAGGCCCACTGAAGCTTTCTTT
-	-	TRBV7-2	TRBJ2-1	CASSLGGLGEQFF	TGTGCCAGCAGCTTAGGAGGTTTGGGTGAGCAGTTCTTC
-	-	TRBV5-1	TRBJ2-7	CASSLRGTPTGYEQYF	TGCGCCAGCAGCTTGAGGGGGACCCCAACGGGCTACGAGCAGTACTTC
TRBD1	-	TRBV6-4	TRBJ2-7	CASLPGGPSYEQYF	TGTGCCAGCTTACCAGGGGGACCATCCTACGAGCAGTACTTC
-	-	TRBV7-6	TRBJ2-7	CASSSEGGPEEQYF	TGTGCCAGCAGCTCAGAGGGGGGGCCTGAGGAGCAGTACTTC
-	-	TRBV5-6	TRBJ1-1	CASSLVGGSNTEAFF	TGTGCCAGCAGCTTGGTAGGAGGCAGTAACACTGAAGCTTTCTTT
TRBD2	-	TRBV10-3	TRBJ2-3	CAISEERGARDTQYF	TGTGCCATCAGTGAAGAGCGGGGGGCCAGAGATACGCAGTATTTT
-	-	TRBV4-1	TRBJ1-2	CASSQEGGGPGYGYTF	TGCGCCAGCAGCCAAGAGGGTGGGGGGCCCGGCTATGGCTACACCTTC
TRBD1	-	TRBV15	TRBJ1-2	CATSSGTGPGYTF	TGTGCCACCAGCAGCGGGACAGGGCCCGGCTACACCTTC
-	-	TRBV10-3	TRBJ1-3	CAISERGGQGHSGNTIYF	TGTGCCATCAGTGAGAGGGGTGGCCAGGGGCACTCTGGAAACACCATATATTTT
-	-	TRBV21-1	TRBJ2-7	CASSKAKIYEQYF	TGTGCCAGCAGCAAAGCCAAGATATACGAGCAGTACTTC
TRBD2	-	TRBV5-1	TRBJ2-1	CASSLLAGGLGEQFF	TGCGCCAGCAGCTTGTTGGCGGGGGGGCTCGGTGAGCAGTTCTTC
TRBD2	-	TRBV4-3	TRBJ2-2	CASSPFLAGGLGTGELFF	TGCGCCAGCAGCCCGTTTCTAGCGGGAGGGCTCGGCACCGGGGAGCTGTTTTTT
-	-	TRBV30	TRBJ1-5	CAWSDPPQWNQPQHF	TGTGCCTGGAGTGACCCCCCACAGTGGAATCAGCCCCAGCATTTT
-	-	TRBV7-9	TRBJ1-3	CAYSSAGNTIYF	TGTGCATACTCATCGGCTGGAAACACCATATATTTT
TRBD1	-	TRBV6-5	TRBJ1-4	CASKLFRGTEKLFF	TGTGCCAGCAAACTATTCAGGGGGACTGAAAAACTGTTTTTT
TRBD1	-	TRBV19	TRBJ2-2	CASQGQGGFNTGELFF	TGTGCCAGTCAGGGACAGGGAGGGTTTAACACCGGGGAGCTGTTTTTT
-	-	TRBV2	TRBJ2-7	CASSEPQAGPPYEQYF	TGTGCCAGCAGTGAGCCCCAGGCGGGGCCCCCCTACGAGCAGTACTTC
-	-	TRBV9	TRBJ2-5	CASSVGFIQETQYF	TGTGCCAGCAGCGTAGGGTTTATCCAAGAGACCCAGTACTTC